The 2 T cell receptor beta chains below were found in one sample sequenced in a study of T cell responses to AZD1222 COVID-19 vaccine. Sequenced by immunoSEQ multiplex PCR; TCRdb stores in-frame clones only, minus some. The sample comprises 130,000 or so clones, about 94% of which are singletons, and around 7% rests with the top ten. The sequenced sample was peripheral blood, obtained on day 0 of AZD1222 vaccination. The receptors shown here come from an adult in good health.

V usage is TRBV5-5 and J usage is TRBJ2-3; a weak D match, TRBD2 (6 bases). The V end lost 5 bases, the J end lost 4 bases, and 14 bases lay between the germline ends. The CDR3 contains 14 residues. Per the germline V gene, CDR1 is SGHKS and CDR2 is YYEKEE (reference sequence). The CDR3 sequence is CASSSRGGADTQYF. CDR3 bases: TGTGCCAGCAGTTCGCGGGGCGGCGCAGATACGCAGTATTTT.

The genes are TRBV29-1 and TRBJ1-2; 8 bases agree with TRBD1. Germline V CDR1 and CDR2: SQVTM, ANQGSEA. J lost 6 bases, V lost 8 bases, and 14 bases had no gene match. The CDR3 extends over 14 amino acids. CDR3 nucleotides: TGCAGCACCACTCTGCCGGGGGGACAGGATGGCTACACCTTC. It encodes CSTTLPGGQDGYTF.